The clone carrying this T cell receptor (beta chain) has at least ten counts. This sample was included in a study of T-cell reconstitution after alpha-beta-depleted transplantation in children. V was shortened by 8 bases and J by 9 bases, with 20 bases between the two germline ends. Germline V CDR1 and CDR2: ENHRY, SYGVKD. The CDR3 is made up of 15 amino acids. Unique molecular identifiers were used to barcode this TCRbeta library. From the PCR reads, TCRdb called clonotypes with MiXCR, one entry per CDR3 protein. This sample carries about 240,000 distinct CDR3 sequences, around 11% of them seen once, and the ten largest clones take roughly 2.8%.

The receptor comes from a human donor who donated a stem cell graft to a child with acute lymphoblastic leukemia. The specimen comprised PBMCs from the stem cell graft donor, sampled from the stem cell graft. J is TRBJ1-6 and V is TRBV10-3; D is possibly TRBD1 (6 bases). The CDR3 protein is CAIQREDRTSSPLHF. For the CDR3, the DNA is TGTGCCATCCAGAGAGAAGACAGGACCTCTTCACCCCTCCACTTT.